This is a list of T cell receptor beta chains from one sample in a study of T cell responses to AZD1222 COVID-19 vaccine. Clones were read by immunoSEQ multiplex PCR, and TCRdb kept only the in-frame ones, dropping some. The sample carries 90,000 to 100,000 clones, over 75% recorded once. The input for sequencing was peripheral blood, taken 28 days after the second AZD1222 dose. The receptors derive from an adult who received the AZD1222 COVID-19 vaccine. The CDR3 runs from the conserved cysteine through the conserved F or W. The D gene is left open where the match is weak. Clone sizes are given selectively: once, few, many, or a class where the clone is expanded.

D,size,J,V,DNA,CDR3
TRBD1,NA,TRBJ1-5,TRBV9,TGTGCCAGCAGCGTTTTAGTAAAAGGGACAGTTAATCAGCCCCAGCATTTT,CASSVLVKGTVNQPQHF
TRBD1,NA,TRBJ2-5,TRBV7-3,TGTGCCAGCAGCCGGGACAGGCAAGAGACCCAGTACTTC,CASSRDRQETQYF
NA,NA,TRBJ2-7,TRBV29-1,TGCAGCGGTGGGGACTTCGCCTACGAGCAGTACTTC,CSGGDFAYEQYF
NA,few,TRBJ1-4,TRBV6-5,TGTGCCAGCAATCACAATCTTAATGAAAAACTGTTTTTT,CASNHNLNEKLFF
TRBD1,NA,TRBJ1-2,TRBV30,TGTGCCTGGACCGGGACAGGGCACAACTATGGCTACACCTTC,CAWTGTGHNYGYTF
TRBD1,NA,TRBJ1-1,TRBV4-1,TGCGCCAGCAGCCAAGCCCGGACAGGAATTGGGATGAACACTGAAGCTTTCTTT,CASSQARTGIGMNTEAFF
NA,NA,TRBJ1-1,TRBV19,TGTGCCAGTAGTATACTAGGGTTGGGCACTGAAGCTTTCTTT,CASSILGLGTEAFF
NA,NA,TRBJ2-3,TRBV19,TGTGCCAGTCGGACGGGGCGATCCGCAGATACGCAGTATTTT,CASRTGRSADTQYF
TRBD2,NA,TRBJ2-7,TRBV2,TGTGCCAGCAATGGCCTAGCGGGAGAGCCCGCTTCCTACGAGCAGTACTTC,CASNGLAGEPASYEQYF
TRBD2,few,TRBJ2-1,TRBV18,TGTGCCAGCTCACCGACTAGCGGGGGGGCCAATGAGCAGTTCTTC,CASSPTSGGANEQFF
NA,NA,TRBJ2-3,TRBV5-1,TGCGCCAGCGGGAACGACAGGCTCACAGATACGCAGTATTTT,CASGNDRLTDTQYF
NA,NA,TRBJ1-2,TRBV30,TGTGCCTGGCGTACTTATGGCTACACCTTC,CAWRTYGYTF
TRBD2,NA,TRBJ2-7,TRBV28,TGTGCCATTGCGGGGGGCTACGAGCAGTACTTC,CAIAGGYEQYF
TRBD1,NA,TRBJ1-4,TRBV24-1,TGTGCCACCAGTCTCGGACAGGTTAATGAAAAACTGTTTTTT,CATSLGQVNEKLFF
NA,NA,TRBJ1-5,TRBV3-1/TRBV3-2,TGTGCCAGCAGCCTAACCTCTGGGGCAGGCAATCAGCCCCAGCATTTT,CASSLTSGAGNQPQHF
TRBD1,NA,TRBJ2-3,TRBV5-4,TGTGCCAGCAGGGAACCGGGACAGGGGAGCAGACCGCAGTATTTT,CASREPGQGSRPQYF
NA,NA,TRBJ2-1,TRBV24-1,TGTGCCACCAGTGACCCGGGACGTGCTCTGGGAGCGTTCTTC,CATSDPGRALGAFF
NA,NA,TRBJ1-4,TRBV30,TGTGCCTGGACAGGAACTTCAACTAATGAAAAACTGTTTTTT,CAWTGTSTNEKLFF
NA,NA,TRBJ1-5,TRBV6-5,TGTGCCAGCAGTAGGGACGAGGGGAATCAGCCCCAGCATTTT,CASSRDEGNQPQHF
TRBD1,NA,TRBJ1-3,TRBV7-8,TGTGCCAGCAGCCCATGGGACAGGGAATATCGAAGAACCTCTGGAAACACCATATATTTT,CASSPWDREYRRTSGNTIYF
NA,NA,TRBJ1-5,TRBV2,TGTGCCAGCAGTGATTACAGGGATGCGGAGCAGCCCCAGCATTTT,CASSDYRDAEQPQHF
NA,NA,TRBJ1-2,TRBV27,TGTGCCAGCTCCACTGGGGGGTATGGCTACACCTTC,CASSTGGYGYTF
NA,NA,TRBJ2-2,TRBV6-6,TGTGCCAGCAGTAGGGTCAGACGCGGCACCGGGGAGCTGTTTTTT,CASSRVRRGTGELFF
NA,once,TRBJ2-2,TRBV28,TGTGCCAGCACCCGTAGTGCGGGGGAGCTGTTTTTT,CASTRSAGELFF
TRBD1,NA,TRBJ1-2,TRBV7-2,TGTGCCAGCAGCGGACAGGGACCTTATGGCTACACCTTC,CASSGQGPYGYTF
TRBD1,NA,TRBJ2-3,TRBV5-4,TGTGCCAGCAGCCAGCGAGGGACAGGGGCGGATACGCAGTATTTT,CASSQRGTGADTQYF
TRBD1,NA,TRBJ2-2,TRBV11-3,TGTGCCAGCAGCTACAGGGGGCCGGACACCGGGGAGCTGTTTTTT,CASSYRGPDTGELFF
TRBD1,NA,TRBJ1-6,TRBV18,TGTGCCAGCTCAGCCTCCCGGACAGGGGTAGATTCACCCCTCCACTTT,CASSASRTGVDSPLHF
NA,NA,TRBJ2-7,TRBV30,TGTGCCTGGAGTATCGGGAGCTACGAGCAGTACTTC,CAWSIGSYEQYF
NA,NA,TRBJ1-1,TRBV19,TGTGCCAGTAGCAGGGGCGCGAAGAACACTGAAGCTTTCTTT,CASSRGAKNTEAFF
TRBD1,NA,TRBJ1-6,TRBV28,TGTGCCAGCAGAGTGACAGGGGAAGGTAATTCACCCCTCCACTTT,CASRVTGEGNSPLHF
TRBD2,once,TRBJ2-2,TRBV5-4,TGTGCCAGCAGCACACCAGCGGGAGGAGATACCGGGGAGCTGTTTTTT,CASSTPAGGDTGELFF
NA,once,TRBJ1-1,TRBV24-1,TGTGCCACCAGTGATTCAGGACAGACTGAAGCTTTCTTT,CATSDSGQTEAFF
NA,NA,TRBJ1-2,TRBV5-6,TGTGCCAGCAGCTTGGAGCCCAGGGCGAACTATGGCTACACCTTC,CASSLEPRANYGYTF
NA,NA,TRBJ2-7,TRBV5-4,TGTGCCAGCAGCTTGGGTGCGCTTGGGCAGGGAAACGAGCAGTACTTC,CASSLGALGQGNEQYF
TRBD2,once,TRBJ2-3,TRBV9,TGTGCCAGCACCCCTTCCCCCACCCGGGAGGCCTGGGCAGATACGCAGTATTTT,CASTPSPTREAWADTQYF
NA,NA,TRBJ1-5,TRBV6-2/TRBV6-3,TGTGCCAGCAGTTACGTTAACAATCAGCCCCAGCATTTT,CASSYVNNQPQHF
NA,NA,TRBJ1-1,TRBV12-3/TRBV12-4,TGTGCCAGCAGTTCCGTAGGAAACACTGAAGCTTTCTTT,CASSSVGNTEAFF
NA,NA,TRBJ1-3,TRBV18,TGTGCCAGCTCACCCGACAGAAGAAACACCATATATTTT,CASSPDRRNTIYF
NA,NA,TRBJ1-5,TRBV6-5,TGTGCCAGCAGTTACTCGCAGGGAGATGGGCCCCAGCATTTT,CASSYSQGDGPQHF
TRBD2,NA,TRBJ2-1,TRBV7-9,TGTGCCAGCAGCGGCCTCTTCGGGAGGTCCTACAATGAGCAGTTCTTC,CASSGLFGRSYNEQFF
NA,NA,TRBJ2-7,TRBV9,TGTGCCAGCAGCGTAGACGCGGGAAGGCCCTACGAGCAGTACTTC,CASSVDAGRPYEQYF
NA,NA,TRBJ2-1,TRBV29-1,TGCAGCGTTCAACCTATGAACCCCGAGACAGACAATGAGCAGTTCTTC,CSVQPMNPETDNEQFF
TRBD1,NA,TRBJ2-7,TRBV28,TGTGCCAGCAGTTTTGGGACAGGGACATGGGAGCAGTACTTC,CASSFGTGTWEQYF
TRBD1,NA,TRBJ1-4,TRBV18,TGTGCCAGCTCAGCGGGACAGCCAACTAATGAAAAACTGTTTTTT,CASSAGQPTNEKLFF
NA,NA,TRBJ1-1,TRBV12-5,TGTGCTAGTGGTTTGAGGAACACTGAAGCTTTCTTT,CASGLRNTEAFF
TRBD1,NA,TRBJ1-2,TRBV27,TGTGCCAGCAGTTTACGGGGGGGGACAGGCCCCTTCCTCTATGGCTACACCTTC,CASSLRGGTGPFLYGYTF
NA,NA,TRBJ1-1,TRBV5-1,TGCGCCAGCAGCTTGGCCGGGGGGTACGCTGAAGCTTTCTTT,CASSLAGGYAEAFF
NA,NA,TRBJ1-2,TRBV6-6,TGTGCCAGCAGTTACTCTGGGCGGGCCCCGGGGCATGGCTACACCTTC,CASSYSGRAPGHGYTF
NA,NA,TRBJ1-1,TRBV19,TGTGCCAGTAGTATTGGGCAGTACACTGAAGCTTTCTTT,CASSIGQYTEAFF